This is a list of T cell receptor beta chains from one sample in a study of early T cells in non-severe SARS-CoV-2 infection. TCRdb itself ran the 5' RACE reads through MiXCR, one entry per CDR3 protein. The table has over 25,000 distinct CDR3 sequences, 5% to 7% seen once. Sample: whole blood. These receptors all stem from an adult who was a healthcare worker with PCR-confirmed SARS-CoV-2 infection or an uninfected control (not recorded which). Both conserved end residues are part of each CDR3. A D gene is named only where the DNA matches it firmly. Size values are once, few and many counts, or a class for expanded clones, and some rows have none.

d_gene | abundance | j_gene | v_gene | CDR3nt | CDR3aa
. | many | TRBJ2-1 | TRBV6-1 | TGTGCCAGCAGTGAAGCGCCCGGGGGCAACGATGAGCAGTTCTTC | CASSEAPGGNDEQFF
. | many | TRBJ1-6 | TRBV12-3/TRBV12-4 | TGTGCCAGCAGTCCGATGAAAAACGCCTATAATTCACCCCTCCACTTT | CASSPMKNAYNSPLHF
. | few | TRBJ2-2 | TRBV11-3 | TGTGCCAGCAGCCCGTGGGCGAACACCGGGGAGCTGTTTTTT | CASSPWANTGELFF
TRBD2 | . | TRBJ2-7 | TRBV20-1 | TGCAGTGCTAGCTGGCTAGCGGGAGGAAACGAGCAGTACTTC | CSASWLAGGNEQYF
TRBD1 | . | TRBJ2-3 | TRBV29-1 | TGCAGCGTAGGACAGGGGGTAGCAGATACGCAGTATTTT | CSVGQGVADTQYF
. | . | TRBJ1-4 | TRBV12-3/TRBV12-4 | TGTGCCAGCAGTTTTGGGACAAACAATGAAAAACTGTTTTTT | CASSFGTNNEKLFF
TRBD1 | many | TRBJ1-1 | TRBV27 | TGTGCCAGCAGGCAACAGGGGGCGGGGAGTACTGAAGCTTTCTTT | CASRQQGAGSTEAFF
. | many | TRBJ2-7 | TRBV21-1 | TGTGCCAGCAGCAGTAAAGATTACGCCTACGAGCAGTACTTC | CASSSKDYAYEQYF
. | . | TRBJ2-3 | TRBV9 | TGTGCCAGCAGCGCCGGGACTTCAACAGATACGCAGTATTTT | CASSAGTSTDTQYF
. | . | TRBJ1-1 | TRBV4-3 | TGCGCCAGCAGGCAACAGAGGAACACTGAAGCTTTCTTT | CASRQQRNTEAFF
TRBD2 | . | TRBJ2-7 | TRBV15 | TGTGCCACCAGCAGTGCCGGGACTAGCGACGAGCAGTACTTC | CATSSAGTSDEQYF
TRBD2 | few | TRBJ2-7 | TRBV20-1 | TGCAGTGCTAAGAAGGTAGCGGGTAACTCCTACGAGCAGTACTTC | CSAKKVAGNSYEQYF
. | few | TRBJ2-1 | TRBV5-5 | TGTGCCAGCAGCAGTACAGTTTACAATGAGCAGTTCTTC | CASSSTVYNEQFF
TRBD1 | few | TRBJ1-5 | TRBV19 | TGTGCCAGTAGTATCCTGACAGGGGGCGGTCAGCCCCAGCATTTT | CASSILTGGGQPQHF
. | medium-sized | TRBJ2-2 | TRBV5-5 | TGTGCCAGCAGCCCCGGACGTACCGGGGAGCTGTTTTTT | CASSPGRTGELFF
. | few | TRBJ1-5 | TRBV28 | TGTGCCAGCAGCCGTACCGGGTTTCCCATTCGGAATCAGCCCCAGCATTTT | CASSRTGFPIRNQPQHF
TRBD1 | once | TRBJ2-7 | TRBV12-3/TRBV12-4 | TGTGCCAGCACCACAGGTTGGGACAGGGTTACCTCCAGCTCCTACGAGCAGTACTTC | CASTTGWDRVTSSSYEQYF
. | . | TRBJ2-7 | TRBV7-2 | TGTGCCAGCAGCTTCAGGGGAACCTACGAGCAGTACTTC | CASSFRGTYEQYF
. | many | TRBJ2-2 | TRBV7-9 | TGTGCCAGCAGTACAGGACTCTCCACCGGGGAGCTGTTTTTT | CASSTGLSTGELFF
TRBD2 | many | TRBJ2-3 | TRBV12-3/TRBV12-4 | TGTGCCAGCAGTTCCCGGACTAGCGGGGAGGATACGCAGTATTTT | CASSSRTSGEDTQYF
. | . | TRBJ2-1 | TRBV12-3/TRBV12-4 | TGTGCCAGCAGCCCTTGGAGGACCTACAATGAGCAGTTCTTC | CASSPWRTYNEQFF
. | . | TRBJ1-2 | TRBV12-3/TRBV12-4 | TGTGCCAGCAGTTTATCCGGGGCAGGCTACACCTTC | CASSLSGAGYTF
TRBD2 | many | TRBJ2-1 | TRBV14 | TGTGCCAGCAGCCAAGATCTTGCGGGGGAGTCGTGGAATGAGCAGTTCTTC | CASSQDLAGESWNEQFF
. | medium-sized | TRBJ1-2 | TRBV3-1 | TGTGCCAGCAGCCACGCTAGACGAGGCTACACCTTC | CASSHARRGYTF
TRBD1 | . | TRBJ2-1 | TRBV13 | TGTGCCAGCAGCTTAGAGGTGCAGGGGGCACCGGACAATGAGCAGTTCTTC | CASSLEVQGAPDNEQFF
TRBD1 | many | TRBJ2-3 | TRBV5-5 | TGTGCCAGCAGCTTACAGGGGGCCGGTACGCAGTATTTT | CASSLQGAGTQYF
TRBD1 | many | TRBJ2-1 | TRBV7-9 | TGTGCCAGCACCCCCGGGACAGAAGCCTACAATGAGCAGTTCTTC | CASTPGTEAYNEQFF
. | many | TRBJ1-2 | TRBV7-2 | TGTGCCAGCAGCCGCGATGTGAGAAACTATGGCTACACCTTC | CASSRDVRNYGYTF